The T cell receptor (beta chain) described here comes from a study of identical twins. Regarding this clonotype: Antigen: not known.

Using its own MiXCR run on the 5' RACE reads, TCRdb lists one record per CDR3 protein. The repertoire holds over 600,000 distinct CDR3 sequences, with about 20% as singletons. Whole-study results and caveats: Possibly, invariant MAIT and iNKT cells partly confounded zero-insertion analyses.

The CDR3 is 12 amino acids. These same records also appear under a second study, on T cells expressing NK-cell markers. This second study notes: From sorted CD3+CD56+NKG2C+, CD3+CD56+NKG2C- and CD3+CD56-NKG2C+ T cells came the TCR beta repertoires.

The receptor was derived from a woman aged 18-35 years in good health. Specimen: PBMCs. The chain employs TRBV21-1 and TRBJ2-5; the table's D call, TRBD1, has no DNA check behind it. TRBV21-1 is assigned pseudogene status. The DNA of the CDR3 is TGTGCCGTTCCCTGGGGGGAGGAGACCCAGTACTTC. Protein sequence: CAVPWGEETQYF.